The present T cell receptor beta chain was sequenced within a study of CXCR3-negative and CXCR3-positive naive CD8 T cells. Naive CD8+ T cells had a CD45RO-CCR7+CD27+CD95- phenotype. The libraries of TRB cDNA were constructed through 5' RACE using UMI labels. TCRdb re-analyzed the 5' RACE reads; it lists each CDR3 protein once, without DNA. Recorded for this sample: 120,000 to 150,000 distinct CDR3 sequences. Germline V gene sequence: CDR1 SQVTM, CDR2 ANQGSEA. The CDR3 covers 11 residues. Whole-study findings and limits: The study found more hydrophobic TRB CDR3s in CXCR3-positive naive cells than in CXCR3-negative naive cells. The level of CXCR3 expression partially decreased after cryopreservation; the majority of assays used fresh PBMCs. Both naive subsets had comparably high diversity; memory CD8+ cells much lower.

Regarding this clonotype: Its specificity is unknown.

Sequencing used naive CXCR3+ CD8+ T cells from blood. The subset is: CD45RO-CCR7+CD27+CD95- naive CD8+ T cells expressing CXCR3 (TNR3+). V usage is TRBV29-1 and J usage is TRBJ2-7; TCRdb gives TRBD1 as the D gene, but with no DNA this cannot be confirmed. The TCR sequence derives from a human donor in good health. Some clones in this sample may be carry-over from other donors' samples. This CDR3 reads CSVLQGYEQYF.